The 26 T cell receptor beta chains given below trace back to one sample, sequenced in a study of vaccination effects on CD4 cells after COVID-19. These receptors' targets are unknown. Libraries were prepared by immunoSEQ multiplex PCR; TCRdb keeps only in-frame clonotypes and omits some of them. The sample has around 71,000 clones, around 72% seen once. Pools of viral peptides were used by the ViraFEST assay to expand antigen-specific CD4+ T cells ahead of sequencing. After roughly 9 days in culture, the CD4+ T cells were isolated. The vaccine recipients had no prior SARS-CoV-2 infection, with negative nucleocapsid antibodies. This specimen consisted of CD4+ T cells from PBMCs cultured with HCoV-OC43 spike peptides, obtained before COVID-19 vaccination. Subset denoted: HCoV-OC43 spike overlapping peptide pool stimulation. These receptors were collected from a human donor who received a COVID-19 vaccine.

The genes are TRBV5-1 and TRBJ2-1; the match to TRBD2 covers 10 bases. The CDR3 is made up of 16 amino acids. The germline CDR1 and CDR2 sequences are SGHRS and YFSETQ. Unmatched junction bases numbered 10, after V lost 4 bases and J lost 6 bases. CDR3 loop: CASSREPGTSVNEQFF. The CDR3 region has the DNA TGCGCCAGCAGCCGTGAACCCGGGACTAGCGTCAATGAGCAGTTCTTC.

The chain combines TRBV5-6 with TRBJ2-5; D is unclear. V was shortened by 3 bases and J by 4 bases, with 16 bases between the two germline ends. The CDR3 totals 15 residues. Germline-derived CDR1 and CDR2 are SGHDT and YYEEEE. Here the CDR3 reads CASSSGPVGGETQYF. The CDR3, as DNA: TGTGCCAGCAGCTCCGGTCCTGTCGGTGGAGAGACCCAGTACTTC.

This clone appeared a single time. The rearrangement links TRBV6-6 to TRBJ2-7; D perhaps matches TRBD1 (6 bases). This CDR3 has 15 amino acids. CDR1 and CDR2 from the germline V gene are MNHNY and SVGAGI (reference sequence). V shed 6 bases and J shed 0 bases, with 15 bases lying between them. The CDR3 region has the DNA TGTGCCAGCAGCAAGGGACACCTAATCTCCTACGAGCAGTACGTC. This gives the protein CASSKGHLISYEQYV.

The V call is TRBV5-1, the J call TRBJ2-5; D ambiguous. Trimming stripped 1 base from V and 4 bases from J, with 8 bases between. The CDR3 contains 13 residues. CDR1 and CDR2 (germline): SGHRS, YFSETQ. The DNA for the CDR3 is TGCGCCAGCAGCTTGCAACCCTTAGAGACCCAGTACTTC. Its translation is CASSLQPLETQYF.

The chain carries TRBV5-1 and TRBJ1-4; D perhaps matches TRBD1 (5 bases). The CDR3 is 15 residues long. Germline V lookup: CDR1 SGHRS, CDR2 YFSETQ. The ends were cut back, 0 bases at V and 4 bases at J, with 10 bases in the middle. The CDR3 is CASSLAPTVNEKLFF. The DNA of the CDR3 is TGCGCCAGCAGCTTGGCCCCGACAGTTAATGAAAAACTGTTTTTT.

This clone was seen only once. This chain connects TRBV15 to TRBJ1-4; 7 nucleotides match TRBD1. Looked up from germline, CDR1 is LNHNV and CDR2 is YYDKDF (reference sequence). The CDR3 has 15 residues. The J segment lost 4 bases and the V segment lost 1 base, leaving 3 bases of the junction unmatched. The CDR3 reads CATSRVQGVNEKLFF. The CDR3 nucleotides read TGTGCCACCAGCAGAGTGCAGGGGGTTAATGAAAAACTGTTTTTT.

In nucleotides, the CDR3 is TGTGCCAGCAGTGACCTCACTGGAGAGCAGTACGTC. Translation gives CASSDLTGEQYV. This chain links TRBV6-1 with TRBJ2-7; D is unresolved. The CDR3 runs 12 residues. The germline V gene has CDR1 MNHNS and CDR2 SASEGT. V lost 3 bases and J 7 bases, leaving 10 bases between the germline ends.

The V call is TRBV6-2 or TRBV6-3, the J call TRBJ1-4, with D perhaps matching TRBD1 (6 bases). The CDR3 is 15 amino acids. The ends were cut back, 5 bases at V and 0 bases at J, with 10 bases in the middle. The germline V gene encodes CDR1 MNHEY and CDR2 SVGEGT. CDR3 nucleotide sequence: TGTGCCAGCAGTCGGGACACCGCAACTAATGAAAAACTGTTTTTT. Translation: CASSRDTATNEKLFF.

The J gene is TRBJ2-2, the V gene TRBV12-5; D is ambiguous. The ends were cut back, 1 base at V and 5 bases at J, with 5 bases in the middle. The CDR3 extends over 13 amino acids. CDR1 is LGHNT and CDR2 is FRNRAP in the germline V gene. The CDR3: CASGLGGTGELFF. Written as DNA, the CDR3 is TGTGCTAGTGGTTTGGGGGGAACCGGGGAGCTGTTTTTT.

This clone appeared a few times. The rearrangement joins TRBV5-1 to TRBJ1-5, with a weak D call TRBD1 (5 bases). The CDR3 loop spans 15 amino acids. The V and J ends lost 2 bases and 6 bases respectively, with 15 bases between them. Germline V lookup: CDR1 SGHRS, CDR2 YFSETQ. CDR3: CASSLSPGSSQPQHF. CDR3 in DNA: TGCGCCAGCAGCTTAAGTCCAGGGAGTTCTCAGCCCCAGCATTTT.

This chain links TRBV6-5 with TRBJ2-2; perhaps TRBD2 as D (5 bases). The CDR3 spans 14 residues. Germline CDR1 is MNHEY and CDR2 is SVGAGI. The V and J ends lost 6 bases and 2 bases respectively, with 10 bases between them. CDR3 nucleotide sequence: TGTGCCAGCAGGGACTTTCTAAACACCGGGGAGCTGTTTTTT. Its translation: CASRDFLNTGELFF.

V usage is TRBV9 and J usage is TRBJ1-2, with D perhaps matching TRBD1 (5 bases). Trimming stripped 6 bases from V and 7 bases from J, with 16 bases between. Germline V CDR1 and CDR2: SGDLS, YYNGEE. The CDR3 is 13 amino acids. CDR3 coding DNA: TGTGCCAGCAAGGACGGGGGGTCCCCTGGCTACACCTTC. Its protein product is CASKDGGSPGYTF.

The chain joins TRBV5-1 to TRBJ1-6; TRBD1 matches 9 bases. Germline lookup yields CDR1 SGHRS and CDR2 YFSETQ. The CDR3 loop spans 14 amino acids. The trim removed 4 bases at V and 6 bases at J, leaving 2 bases unmatched. Written as DNA, the CDR3 is TGCGCCAGCAGCCGGGACAGGGCTAATTCACCCCTCCACTTT. Protein: CASSRDRANSPLHF.

The sample holds a few counts of this clone. The gene calls are TRBV5-4 and TRBJ1-2; 10 bases align to TRBD1. The CDR3 consists of 16 residues. The germline V gene has CDR1 SGHNT and CDR2 YYREEE (reference sequence). V shed 4 bases, J shed 4 bases, and the junction held 10 bases outside the gene matches. The CDR3 nucleotides are TGTGCCAGCAGCCCATCGACAGGGGGCAGGAGCTATGGCTACACCTTC. It encodes CASSPSTGGRSYGYTF.

The chain employs TRBV9 and TRBJ1-6; no reliable D call. Germline assignment: CDR1 SGDLS and CDR2 YYNGEE. Trimming left V 0 bases short and J 7 bases short, with 11 bases between. This CDR3 has 15 amino acids. The CDR3 sequence is CASSVAGDQNSPLHF. The CDR3 coding sequence is TGTGCCAGCAGCGTAGCTGGGGATCAGAATTCACCCCTCCACTTT.

The V and J genes are TRBV5-4 and TRBJ1-6; D remains ambiguous. Trimming shortened V by 4 bases and J by 1 base, and 12 bases separated the two germline ends. Per germline, CDR1 SGHNT and CDR2 YYREEE (reference sequence). This CDR3 spans 16 amino acids. CDR3 amino acids: CASSKGGFSYNSPLHF. In DNA, the CDR3 is TGTGCCAGCAGCAAGGGTGGGTTTTCCTATAATTCACCCCTCCACTTT.

The chain couples TRBV7-2 to TRBJ1-1; D gene ambiguous. The CDR3 runs 13 residues. With 1 base removed from V and 4 bases from J, the gap between germline ends came to 7 bases. Germline V gene data show CDR1 as SGHTA and CDR2 as FQGNSA. The CDR3 coding sequence is TGTGCCAGCAGCTTAGGCCCGAGCACTGAAGCTTTCTTT. Protein product: CASSLGPSTEAFF.

J is TRBJ2-2 and V is TRBV5-1; D possibly matches TRBD1 or TRBD2 (5 bases each). The CDR3 runs 13 residues. Trimming removed 5 bases at V and 7 bases at J, with 12 bases between. Germline V CDR1 and CDR2: SGHRS, YFSETQ. The CDR3 reads CASRPEGSGELFF. CDR3 coding DNA: TGCGCCAGCAGGCCCGAGGGGAGCGGGGAGCTGTTTTTT.

The chain recombines TRBV11-2 with TRBJ1-3; unclear D gene. V gave up 5 bases and J gave up 6 bases, with 23 bases separating them. Germline CDR1 reads SGHAT; CDR2 reads FQNNGV. The CDR3 contains 17 residues. The CDR3 spells CASSRNLLFSSLNTIYF. For the CDR3, the DNA is TGTGCCAGCAGCCGAAACCTCTTATTCAGTTCATTAAACACCATATATTTT.

This clone appeared a single time. The V gene is TRBV30, the J gene TRBJ2-3; no reliable D call. The CDR3 runs to 13 residues. The V end lost 0 bases, the J end lost 0 bases, and 4 bases lay between the germline ends. Germline CDR1 GTSNPN, CDR2 SVGIG (reference sequence). Written as DNA, the CDR3 is TGTGCCTGGAGTGTGGGTAGCACAGATACGCAGTATTTT. This sequence encodes CAWSVGSTDTQYF.

The rearrangement joins TRBV24-1 to TRBJ2-1, with 9 bases lining up with TRBD1. V shed 4 bases, J shed 11 bases, and the junction held 14 bases outside the gene matches. Germline CDR1 reads KGHDR; CDR2 reads SFDVKD. This CDR3 contains 16 residues. The CDR3 sequence is CATSDLTGTGNYQQFF. In DNA form, the CDR3 reads TGTGCCACCAGTGACCTCACCGGGACAGGGAATTATCAGCAGTTCTTC.

CDR3: CASSVGSNDITDTQYF. The DNA of the CDR3 is TGTGCCAGCAGCGTAGGGTCTAACGATATCACAGATACGCAGTATTTT. This rearrangement joins TRBV9 to TRBJ2-3; D call uncertain. This CDR3 is 16 amino acids long. V shed 0 bases and J shed 2 bases, with 13 bases lying between them. The germline CDR1 and CDR2 sequences are SGDLS and YYNGEE. Drawing the rest from reference TRBV9 and TRBJ2-3, the complete variable domain is DSGVTQTPKHLITATGQRVTLRCSPRSGDLSVYWYQQSLDQGLQFLIQYYNGEERAKGNILERFSAQQFPDLHSELNLSSLELGDSALYFCASSVGSNDITDTQYFGPGTRLTVL.

The chain carries TRBV2 and TRBJ1-4; D is possibly TRBD1 (6 bases). The ends were cut back, 10 bases at V and 8 bases at J, with 23 bases in the middle. The CDR3 loop spans 15 amino acids. CDR1 and CDR2 from the germline V gene are SNHLY and FYNNEI. CDR3: CATFDRGEGGEKLFF. The CDR3 nucleotides are TGTGCCACCTTTGATCGGGGAGAAGGGGGGGAAAAACTGTTTTTT.

This clone was counted a few times. The chain employs TRBV12-3 or TRBV12-4 and TRBJ1-1; D is possibly TRBD1 (5 bases). This CDR3 region has 12 residues. V gave up 1 base and J gave up 5 bases, with 5 bases separating them. CDR3 sequence (DNA): TGTGCCAGCAGTTTAGAGGGGACTGAAGCTTTCTTT. As protein: CASSLEGTEAFF.

The V call is TRBV3-1 (or the pseudogene TRBV3-2), the J call TRBJ1-2, with unresolved D. CDR3 size: 14 residues. The V end lost 6 bases, the J end lost 4 bases, and 15 bases lay between the germline ends. Germline assignment: CDR1 LGHDT and CDR2 YNNKEL (reference sequence). CDR3 sequence: CASSLAIGSYGYTF. For the CDR3, the DNA is TGTGCCAGCAGTCTAGCGATAGGGAGCTATGGCTACACCTTC.

V gene TRBV5-5 combines with J gene TRBJ1-2; 7 bases agree with TRBD1. Germline trimming cut 4 bases from V and 0 bases from J; bases unmatched to any gene: 12. Looked up from germline, CDR1 is SGHKS and CDR2 is YYEKEE (reference sequence). This CDR3 is built from 17 residues. The CDR3, as DNA: TGTGCCAGCAGCCTCAGTACCGGGACAGAAGCTAACTATGGCTACACCTTC. Its protein product is CASSLSTGTEANYGYTF.